The 20 T cell receptor beta chains given below trace back to one sample, sequenced in a study of radiation and T cells in renal cell carcinoma. The time point denotes: baseline pretreatment blood. Treatment in this sample: 15 Gy SBRT to primary tumor, nephrectomy 4 weeks later. The repertoire was sequenced with immunoSEQ multiplex PCR; TCRdb's copy has only in-frame clones and lacks some. The sample lists 140,000 to 150,000 clones, about 87% occurring once. Source: blood, taken from a patient whose treatment included radiotherapy and nephrectomy. The receptors stem from an older woman with renal cell carcinoma.

The chain uses TRBV30 and TRBJ1-5, with unresolved D. Between the trimmed V and J ends, which lost 0 bases and 8 bases, there was a span of 14 bases. The CDR3 has 14 amino acids. Germline V gene sequence: CDR1 GTSNPN, CDR2 SVGIG (reference sequence). CDR3: CAWSVQGSGEPQHF. The CDR3 DNA is TGTGCCTGGAGTGTACAAGGGTCCGGCGAGCCCCAGCATTTT.

The gene calls are TRBV21-1 and TRBJ2-7; whether TRBD1, the table's D call, matches the DNA was not checked. TRBV21-1 is shown as a pseudogene. The CDR3 is 12 amino acids. For the CDR3, the DNA is TGTGCCAGCCAGACAGGGATCGACGAGCAGTACTTC. As protein: CASQTGIDEQYF.

The chain carries TRBV19 and TRBJ1-1; 7 bases are a match to TRBD1. Germline V gene sequence: CDR1 LNHDA, CDR2 SQIVND (reference sequence). There are 14 residues in the CDR3. V was pared by 5 bases and J by 4 bases, with 7 bases of the junction left unmatched. The CDR3 nucleotides read TGTGCCAGTAGTCGGCGACAGGGAATCACTGAAGCTTTCTTT. Protein: CASSRRQGITEAFF.

This rearrangement joins TRBV9 to TRBJ1-3, with 8 bases lining up with TRBD1. The CDR3 is 15 amino acids. V was clipped by 2 bases and J by 4 bases; unmatched bases: 5. The germline gives CDR1 SGDLS, CDR2 YYNGEE. The CDR3 DNA reads TGTGCCAGCAGCGTGCAGGGGGCGCAGGGAAACACCATATATTTT. Protein sequence: CASSVQGAQGNTIYF.

The V gene is TRBV2, the J gene TRBJ2-4; 7 positions match TRBD2. V trimming: 8 bases; J trimming: 0 bases; junction bases outside the gene matches: 1. The length of the CDR3 is 13 residues. Germline V lookup: CDR1 SNHLY, CDR2 FYNNEI. The CDR3, as DNA: TGTGCCAGCTGGGGGGGAGCCAAAAACATTCAGTACTTC. Its translation: CASWGGAKNIQYF.

The genes are TRBV5-6 and TRBJ1-4, with 7 nucleotides matching TRBD1. The trim removed 3 bases at V and 7 bases at J, leaving 12 bases unmatched. This CDR3 is built from 16 residues. Germline values: CDR1 SGHDT, CDR2 YYEEEE. In DNA, the CDR3 is TGTGCCAGCAGCTCGGAACCGGGACAGCCCTTTGAAAAACTGTTTTTT. It codes for CASSSEPGQPFEKLFF.

V usage is TRBV6-5 and J usage is TRBJ2-7; D is perhaps TRBD1 (5 bases). This CDR3 is built from 12 residues. V was trimmed by 6 bases and J by 5 bases, leaving 11 bases between them. Per germline, CDR1 MNHEY and CDR2 SVGAGI. The CDR3 DNA is TGTGCCAGCAGCCGACAGAGCCACGAGCAGTACTTC. Translation gives CASSRQSHEQYF.

V is TRBV20-1 and J is TRBJ2-7; D is ambiguous. The CDR3 has 11 amino acids. The V and J ends lost 3 bases and 2 bases respectively, with 5 bases between them. In germline, CDR1 is DFQATT, CDR2 SNEGSKA (reference sequence). CDR3 sequence reads: CSARYTYEQYF. The CDR3 DNA reads as TGCAGTGCTAGGTACACCTACGAGCAGTACTTC.

This chain uses TRBV28 with TRBJ1-1, with 9 positions matching TRBD1. This CDR3 region has 15 residues. J lost 5 bases, V lost 7 bases, and 11 bases had no gene match. CDR1 MDHEN and CDR2 SYDVKM come from the germline V gene. CDR3 protein: CASTHPGQGGTEAFF. CDR3 nucleotide sequence: TGTGCCAGCACCCACCCGGGACAGGGAGGAACTGAAGCTTTCTTT.

The V gene is TRBV28, the J gene TRBJ1-2; the D is unclear. CDR1 is MDHEN and CDR2 is SYDVKM in the germline V gene. This CDR3 is 11 amino acids long. Trimming left V 5 bases short and J 3 bases short, with 4 bases between. Written as DNA, the CDR3 is TGTGCCAGCAGTAGGGACTATGGCTACACCTTC. Amino acid sequence: CASSRDYGYTF.

The V and J genes are TRBV19 and TRBJ2-7, with a weak D call TRBD2 (6 bases). CDR1 is LNHDA, CDR2 SQIVND, per germline (reference sequence). Trimming pared 1 base from V and 1 base from J, leaving 11 bases between. There are 15 residues in the CDR3. The CDR3: CASSIVLARSYEQYF. The CDR3 coding sequence is TGTGCCAGTAGTATAGTACTAGCCAGGTCCTACGAGCAGTACTTC. Combining the CDR3 with reference TRBV19 and TRBJ2-7 gives the whole variable domain DGGITQSPKYLFRKEGQNVTLSCEQNLNHDAMYWYRQDPGQGLRLIYYSQIVNDFQKGDIAEGYSVSREKKESFPLTVTSAQKNPTAFYLCASSIVLARSYEQYFGPGTRLTVT.

This sequence joins TRBV7-3 and TRBJ2-3, with D possibly being TRBD1 (5 bases). The V end lost 3 bases, the J end lost 10 bases, and 8 bases lay between the germline ends. Germline values: CDR1 SGHTA, CDR2 FQGTGA. The CDR3 loop spans 11 amino acids. The CDR3 sequence is CASSLVGPQYF. As DNA, the CDR3 is TGTGCCAGCAGCTTGGTGGGGCCGCAGTATTTT. Together with reference TRBV7-3 and TRBJ2-3, the CDR3 gives the full variable domain: GAGVSQTPSNKVTEKGKYVELRCDPISGHTALYWYRQSLGQGPEFLIYFQGTGAADDSGLPNDRFFAVRPEGSVSTLKIQRTERGDSAVYLCASSLVGPQYFGPGTRLTVL.

In the case of this clone: An end of the junction does not agree with germline; a read error may underlie this. This rearrangement joins TRBV19 to TRBJ2-6; the match to TRBD1 covers 11 bases. Germline-derived CDR1 and CDR2 are LNHDA and SQIVND (reference sequence). This CDR3 is 14 amino acids long. CDR3 bases: TGTGCCAGTAGTCCGGGACAGGGGGGCAACGTCCTGACTTTC. Translated, it gives CASSPGQGGNVLTF.

The genes are TRBV28 and TRBJ2-7; 16 positions match TRBD2. The V and J ends lost 11 bases and 2 bases, in that order; junction bases with no gene match: 9. CDR3 length equals 16 residues. CDR1 is MDHEN, CDR2 SYDVKM, per germline. CDR3 nucleotides: TGTGCCGGGGCCTCCGGGACTAGCGGGGGGGCCTACGAGCAGTACTTC. Encoded protein: CAGASGTSGGAYEQYF.

The chain is built from TRBV18 and TRBJ1-5; D not certain. Deletions cut 5 bases from V and 5 bases from J, with 10 bases between. The CDR3 has 13 residues. The germline V gene encodes CDR1 KGHSH and CDR2 LQKENI. CDR3 DNA: TGTGCCAGCTCAGTGGGGAGAGATCAGCCCCAGCATTTT. Translating it yields CASSVGRDQPQHF.

The chain has TRBV7-8 and TRBJ2-2; 9 nucleotides match TRBD2. Trimming took 1 base from V and 6 from J; bases not matched to a gene: 6. CDR3 length: 16 residues. Germline-derived CDR1 and CDR2 are SGHVS and FQNEAQ. CDR3 coding DNA: TGTGCCAGCAGCTTAGGGAGCCAGCGGGGGGCCGGGGAGCTGTTTTTT. Translation gives CASSLGSQRGAGELFF.

The chain couples TRBV6-1 to TRBJ2-7, with 9 bases fitting TRBD1. Trimming removed 8 bases from V and 3 bases from J; junction bases left unmatched: 2. Germline loops: CDR1 MNHNS, CDR2 SASEGT. The CDR3 is 12 residues long. The CDR3 here is CASGTGSYEQYF. The CDR3 nucleotides are TGTGCCAGCGGGACAGGGAGCTACGAGCAGTACTTC.

V is TRBV6-5 and J is TRBJ1-5, with D tentatively TRBD1 (6 bases). The V end lost 6 bases, the J end lost 0 bases, and 12 bases lay between the germline ends. CDR1 is MNHEY and CDR2 is SVGAGI in the germline V gene. This CDR3 is built from 15 residues. The CDR3 DNA follows: TGTGCCAGCAGGGGACAAAAATATAGCAATCAGCCCCAGCATTTT. It is translated as CASRGQKYSNQPQHF.

The chain carries TRBV28 and TRBJ1-2, with D maybe TRBD1 (5 bases). Germline CDR1 MDHEN, CDR2 SYDVKM. The CDR3 sequence is 13 residues long. V dropped 7 bases and J dropped 7 bases, with 16 bases sitting between them. CDR3: CASTPWGMTGYTF. CDR3 nucleotide sequence: TGTGCCAGCACCCCGTGGGGGATGACTGGCTACACCTTC.

The chain combines TRBV2 with TRBJ1-5; no clear D. The CDR3 contains 13 residues. Between the trimmed V and J ends, which lost 0 bases and 9 bases, there was a span of 9 bases. CDR1 is SNHLY, CDR2 FYNNEI, per germline. The CDR3 DNA reads TGTGCCAGCAGTGAAGCCCCCCGCGGGCCCCAGCATTTT. Protein: CASSEAPRGPQHF.